Shown below are 24 T cell receptor beta chains from a single sample sequenced in a study of PD-1 blockade in classical Hodgkin lymphoma. In every patient, relapse followed autologous stem cell transplantation, while exposure to brentuximab vedotin differed. Some clones are missing from TCRdb's copy, which holds only in-frame ones; the method was immunoSEQ multiplex PCR. The sample contains 100,000 or so clones, 85% to 90% of which appear only once. The specimen was peripheral blood mononuclear cells (PBMCs), collected before the second cycle of nivolumab. The source of these receptors is a human donor with classical Hodgkin lymphoma.

This clone was found once. The chain combines TRBV19 with TRBJ2-5; 9 bases map to TRBD2. The length of the CDR3 is 17 residues. Trimming took 5 bases from V and 0 from J; bases not matched to a gene: 10. Germline-derived CDR1 and CDR2 are LNHDA and SQIVND (reference sequence). CDR3 sequence: CASSRLSGGSYQETQYF. The CDR3 coding sequence is TGTGCCAGTAGTCGTTTGAGCGGGGGGTCGTACCAAGAGACCCAGTACTTC.

This clone has only a few counts. The CDR3 sequence is CASGWEGSYNSPLHF. DNA for the CDR3: TGTGCTAGTGGTTGGGAAGGATCCTATAATTCACCCCTCCACTTT. The V and J genes are TRBV12-5 and TRBJ1-6; no clear D gene. The V gene lost 4 bases and the J gene lost 1 base, with 8 bases spanning the gap. Germline loops: CDR1 LGHNT, CDR2 FRNRAP. There are 15 residues in the CDR3.

Only a few counts were recorded for this clone. This chain connects TRBV7-2 to TRBJ2-7; 8 bases match TRBD1. CDR1 and CDR2 (germline): SGHTA, FQGNSA. With 1 base clipped from V and 0 bases from J, the junction kept 8 bases outside the gene matches. CDR3 size: 17 residues. In DNA form, the CDR3 reads TGTGCCAGCAGCTTAGAGGGTATTGGGACAGGCTCCTACGAGCAGTACTTC. Encoded protein: CASSLEGIGTGSYEQYF.

This chain links TRBV5-7 with TRBJ1-2; D not resolved. TRBV5-7 is filed as an ORF, its function uncertain. V dropped 1 base and J dropped 0 bases, with 16 bases sitting between them. The CDR3 is made up of 17 amino acids. CDR3: CASSLFRRRYANYGYTF. CDR3 coding DNA: TGTGCCAGCAGCTTGTTTAGGAGGAGGTATGCTAACTATGGCTACACCTTC.

The DNA for the CDR3 is TGTGCCAGCAGCTTGGCCGGGAGAGAGATCTACGAGCAGTACTTC. It translates to CASSLAGREIYEQYF. The chain couples TRBV5-5 to TRBJ2-7; perhaps TRBD2 as D (6 bases). Germline V lookup: CDR1 SGHKS, CDR2 YYEKEE (reference sequence). Trimming took off 0 bases at V and 3 bases at J, with 13 bases between the two ends. This CDR3 has 15 amino acids.

This chain joins TRBV29-1 and TRBJ1-2; 9 nucleotides match TRBD1. V shed 1 base, J shed 4 bases, and the junction held 1 base outside the gene matches. Germline loops: CDR1 SQVTM, CDR2 ANQGSEA. The CDR3 runs 13 residues. The CDR3 DNA reads TGCAGCGTTGAAGCGGGACAGGGCTATGGCTACACCTTC. It codes for CSVEAGQGYGYTF.

This clone has a single count. The chain combines TRBV4-2 with TRBJ2-1, with D possibly being TRBD1 (7 bases). The V end was cut by 1 base, the J end by 7 bases, with 17 bases between. This CDR3 spans 16 amino acids. The germline gives CDR1 LGHNA, CDR2 YNFKEQ. CDR3 protein: CASSQVAGQLGNEQFF. CDR3 nucleotides: TGTGCCAGCAGCCAAGTCGCGGGACAGTTAGGGAATGAGCAGTTCTTC.

This sequence joins TRBV25-1 and TRBJ1-2; no reliable D call. The CDR3 has 12 residues. V was shortened by 4 bases and J by 4 bases, with 7 bases between the two germline ends. The germline V gene encodes CDR1 MGHDK and CDR2 SYGVNS. The CDR3 DNA is TGTGCCAGCAGTGCGGGCGGCTATGGCTACACCTTC. Its translation is CASSAGGYGYTF.

This chain joins TRBV6-6 and TRBJ2-1; possibly TRBD2 for D (6 bases). CDR3 length: 15 residues. Per the germline V gene, CDR1 is MNHNY and CDR2 is SVGAGI (reference sequence). Trimming took 7 bases from V and 0 from J, leaving 13 bases between them. CDR3 sequence: CASMAGPISYNEQFF. The CDR3 nucleotides read TGTGCCAGCATGGCGGGACCCATCTCCTACAATGAGCAGTTCTTC.

The CDR3 bases are TGTGCCAGCAGCCGGACAGGGGGTTTGTCCTACGAGCAGTACTTC. Its protein is CASSRTGGLSYEQYF. The chain recombines TRBV7-6 with TRBJ2-7; 10 nucleotides align to TRBD1. Losses at the gene ends were 5 bases for V and 1 base for J; bases not matched to a gene: 5. Germline V gene lookup returns CDR1 SGHVS and CDR2 FNYEAQ. The CDR3 totals 15 residues.

The chain uses TRBV7-6 and TRBJ2-7, with D possibly TRBD1 on 6 matching bases. The germline gives CDR1 SGHVS, CDR2 FNYEAQ. V was clipped by 5 bases and J by 3 bases, with 11 bases between them. The CDR3 totals 13 residues. The CDR3 loop is CASSGGQNYEQYF. For the CDR3, the DNA is TGTGCCAGCAGCGGAGGACAGAACTACGAGCAGTACTTC. Variable domain in full (rest from reference TRBV7-6 and TRBJ2-7): GAGVSQSPRYKVTKRGQDVALRCDPISGHVSLYWYRQALGQGPEFLTYFNYEAQQDKSGLPNDRFSAERPEGSISTLTIQRTEQRDSAMYRCASSGGQNYEQYFGPGTRLTVT.

The chain has TRBV7-2 and TRBJ2-7; D ambiguous. CDR3 length: 10 residues. CDR1 is SGHTA, CDR2 FQGNSA, per germline. Deletions cut 5 bases from V and 2 bases from J, with 1 base between. CDR3 sequence reads: CASSAYEQYF. In nucleotides, the CDR3 is TGTGCCAGCAGCGCCTACGAGCAGTACTTC.

The rearrangement joins TRBV2 to TRBJ1-1; D is undetermined. The CDR3 runs to 14 residues. CDR1 SNHLY and CDR2 FYNNEI come from the germline V gene. V was clipped by 7 bases and J by 0 bases, with 12 bases between them. The CDR3 reads CASKIDQMNTEAFF. In DNA, the CDR3 is TGTGCCAGCAAGATTGACCAGATGAACACTGAAGCTTTCTTT.

V usage is TRBV6-6 and J usage is TRBJ2-1; unclear D gene. With 0 bases removed from V and 1 base from J, the gap between germline ends came to 7 bases. The germline V gene encodes CDR1 MNHNY and CDR2 SVGAGI (reference sequence). There are 15 residues in the CDR3. The CDR3 sequence: CASSYSRLSYNEQFF. In nucleotides, the CDR3 is TGTGCCAGCAGTTACTCACGACTTTCCTACAATGAGCAGTTCTTC.

V and J are TRBV28 and TRBJ1-4, with D perhaps TRBD1 (5 bases). CDR3 length: 14 amino acids. V was pared by 5 bases and J by 7 bases, with 14 bases between. The germline gives CDR1 MDHEN, CDR2 SYDVKM. Here the CDR3 reads CASSPPGDGEKLFF. The CDR3 DNA reads as TGTGCCAGCAGTCCTCCGGGGGACGGTGAAAAACTGTTTTTT.

The genes are TRBV11-3 and TRBJ2-1, with D perhaps matching TRBD2 (5 bases). Looked up from germline, CDR1 is SGHNT and CDR2 is YENEEA. The CDR3 covers 12 residues. Between the trimmed V and J ends, which lost 5 bases and 5 bases, there was a span of 7 bases. CDR3 region: CASSQRDNEQFF. The CDR3 DNA reads as TGTGCCAGCAGCCAGAGGGACAATGAGCAGTTCTTC. The variable domain in full, with the rest retrieved from reference TRBV11-3 and TRBJ2-1, is EAGVVQSPRYKIIEKKQPVAFWCNPISGHNTLYWYLQNLGQGPELLIRYENEEAVDDSQLPKDRFSAERLKGVDSTLKIQPAELGDSAVYLCASSQRDNEQFFGPGTRLTVL.

The rearrangement uses TRBV7-2 and TRBJ2-7, with 12 bases lining up with TRBD2. Germline CDR1 and CDR2: SGHTA and FQGNSA. The CDR3 is 16 amino acids. The junction had 7 bases not matched to a gene; V was cut back by 4 bases and J by 3 bases. This CDR3 is CASSYTGTSGFYEQYF. Here the CDR3 DNA reads TGTGCCAGCAGCTATACCGGGACTAGCGGGTTCTACGAGCAGTACTTC. The full variable domain, completed using reference TRBV7-2 and TRBJ2-7, is GAGVSQSPSNKVTEKGKDVELRCDPISGHTALYWYRQSLGQGLEFLIYFQGNSAPDKSGLPSDRFSAERTGGSVSTLTIQRTQQEDSAVYLCASSYTGTSGFYEQYFGPGTRLTVT.

The genes are TRBV19 and TRBJ2-2; no clear D. Germline values: CDR1 LNHDA, CDR2 SQIVND (reference sequence). With 3 bases removed from V and 7 bases from J, the gap between germline ends came to 9 bases. CDR3 length: 13 amino acids. CDR3 loop: CASSIIKSGELFF. The CDR3 nucleotides are TGTGCCAGTAGTATTATAAAGAGCGGGGAGCTGTTTTTT.

The rearrangement links TRBV28 to TRBJ2-7, with D uncertain. Germline assignment: CDR1 MDHEN and CDR2 SYDVKM. The length of the CDR3 is 13 residues. The ends were cut back, 6 bases at V and 2 bases at J, with 11 bases in the middle. The CDR3 DNA sequence: TGTGCCAGCAGCCTGGTCAGTACCTACGAGCAGTACTTC. This codes for CASSLVSTYEQYF.

The chain joins TRBV7-9 to TRBJ2-2; TRBD1 aligns across 8 bases. This CDR3 spans 15 amino acids. After removal of 6 bases from V and 0 bases from J, the junction contained 3 bases not matched to a gene. Germline-derived CDR1 and CDR2 are SEHNR and FQNEAQ (reference sequence). The CDR3 reads CASRQGASNTGELFF. In nucleotides, the CDR3 is TGTGCCAGCAGGCAGGGGGCCTCGAACACCGGGGAGCTGTTTTTT.

This clone came up once. The rearrangement joins TRBV10-3 to TRBJ1-3; D is unclear. The CDR3 has 11 residues. Germline V gene lookup returns CDR1 ENHRY and CDR2 SYGVKD. V was shortened by 10 bases and J by 3 bases, with 7 bases between the two germline ends. DNA of the CDR3: TGTGCCAGTCGAGGTGGAAACACCATATATTTT. Translated: CASRGGNTIYF.

This sequence joins TRBV19 and TRBJ2-2; D is undetermined. Germline V CDR1 and CDR2: LNHDA, SQIVND (reference sequence). The CDR3 sequence is 15 residues long. V was cut by 3 bases and J by 0 bases, with 8 bases left in between. The DNA for the CDR3 is TGTGCCAGTAGTATCACAGTTACGAACACCGGGGAGCTGTTTTTT. It yields the protein CASSITVTNTGELFF.

This chain links TRBV19 with TRBJ2-7; 7 bases agree with TRBD1. V lost 3 bases and J lost 4; bases outside the gene matches: 9. Germline V lookup: CDR1 LNHDA, CDR2 SQIVND (reference sequence). The CDR3 has 15 residues. CDR3 nucleotide sequence: TGTGCCAGTAGTATTTCCCTGACAGGGTTATACGAGCAGTACTTC. This encodes CASSISLTGLYEQYF.

J is TRBJ1-2 and V is TRBV6-5; 7 nucleotides match TRBD1. CDR1 is MNHEY and CDR2 is SVGAGI in the germline V gene. V dropped 2 bases and J dropped 5; count of bases not matched to a gene: 8. CDR3 size: 15 residues. The CDR3 spells CASSYGPGGAYGYTF. Written as DNA, the CDR3 is TGTGCCAGCAGTTACGGCCCAGGGGGAGCTTATGGCTACACCTTC.